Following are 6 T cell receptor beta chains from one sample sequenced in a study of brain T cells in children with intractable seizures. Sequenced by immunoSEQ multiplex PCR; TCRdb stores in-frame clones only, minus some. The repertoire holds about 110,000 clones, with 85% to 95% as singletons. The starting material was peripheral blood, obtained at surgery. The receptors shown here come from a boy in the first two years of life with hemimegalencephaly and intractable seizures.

CDR3 region: CASRRPGLAGVTDTQYF. In nucleotides, the CDR3 is TGCGCCAGCAGGCGCCCGGGACTAGCGGGAGTCACAGATACGCAGTATTTT. This chain links TRBV4-3 with TRBJ2-3; 14 bases fit TRBD2. Trimming removed 6 bases from V and 2 bases from J; junction bases left unmatched: 7. This CDR3 region has 17 residues. CDR1 and CDR2 (germline): LGHNA, YSLEER.

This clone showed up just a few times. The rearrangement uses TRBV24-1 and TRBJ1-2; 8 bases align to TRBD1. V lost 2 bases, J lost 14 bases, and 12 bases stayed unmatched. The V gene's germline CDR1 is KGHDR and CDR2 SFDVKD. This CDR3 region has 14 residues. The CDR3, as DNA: TGTGCCACCAGTGATTGGACAGGGTCCTTTGGGGGGACCTTC. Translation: CATSDWTGSFGGTF.

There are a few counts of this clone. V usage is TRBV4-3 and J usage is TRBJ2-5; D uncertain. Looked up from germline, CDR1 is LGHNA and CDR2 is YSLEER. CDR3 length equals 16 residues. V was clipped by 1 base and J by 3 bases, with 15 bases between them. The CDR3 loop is CASSQVWASPKETQYF. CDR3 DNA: TGCGCCAGCAGCCAAGTTTGGGCCAGTCCGAAAGAGACCCAGTACTTC.

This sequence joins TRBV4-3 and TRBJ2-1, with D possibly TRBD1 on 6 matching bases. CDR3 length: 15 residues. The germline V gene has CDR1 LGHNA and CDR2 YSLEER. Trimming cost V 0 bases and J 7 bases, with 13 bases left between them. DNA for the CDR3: TGCGCCAGCAGCCAAGATCAGATAGGGACAAATGAGCAGTTCTTC. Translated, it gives CASSQDQIGTNEQFF.

CDR3 amino acids: CASSGYYRTVYPGELFF. As DNA, the CDR3 is TGTGCCAGCAGTGGTTACTATCGGACAGTTTACCCCGGGGAGCTGTTTTTT. The V and J genes are TRBV28 and TRBJ2-2, with D tentatively TRBD1 (6 bases). This CDR3 spans 17 amino acids. V lost 5 bases to trimming and J lost 6 bases, with 22 bases between them. CDR1 and CDR2 (germline): MDHEN, SYDVKM. The complete variable domain, with remaining parts taken from reference TRBV28 and TRBJ2-2, reads DVKVTQSSRYLVKRTGEKVFLECVQDMDHENMFWYRQDPGLGLRLIYFSYDVKMKEKGDIPEGYSVSREKKERFSLILESASTNQTSMYLCASSGYYRTVYPGELFFGEGSRLTVL.

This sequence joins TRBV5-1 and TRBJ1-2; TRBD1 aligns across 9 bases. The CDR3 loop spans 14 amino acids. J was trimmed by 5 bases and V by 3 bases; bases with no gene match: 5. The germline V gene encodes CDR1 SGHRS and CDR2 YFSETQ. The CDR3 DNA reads TGCGCCAGCAGCTCGGGACAGGGAAGGTATGGCTACACCTTC. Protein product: CASSSGQGRYGYTF. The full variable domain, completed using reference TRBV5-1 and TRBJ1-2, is KAGVTQTPRYLIKTRGQQVTLSCSPISGHRSVSWYQQTPGQGLQFLFEYFSETQRNKGNFPGRFSGRQFSNSRSEMNVSTLELGDSALYLCASSSGQGRYGYTFGSGTRLTVV.